This TCR beta chain originates from a study of T cell responses to AZD1222 COVID-19 vaccine. Overall study findings and caveats: Vaccine-related CD4 TCRs covered spike, predominating at 160-218 and 743-854. Mostly white British, mostly female donors; authors suggested clonal diversity may be underestimated. Only a handful of AZD1222 recipients were seropositive at baseline. Sampling that yielded the repertoires occurred only after the peak T cell response.

Produced via immunoSEQ multiplex PCR; TCRdb's table is partial and in-frame only. The table includes under 150,000 clones, 85% to 90% detected once. The CDR3 covers 14 residues. V shed 7 bases and J 2 bases; nucleotides not matched to a gene: 6. The germline V gene encodes CDR1 LNHDA and CDR2 SQIVND (reference sequence). Points on this clone: Its matching antigen is unknown.

This chain connects TRBV19 to TRBJ2-7; TRBD1 matches 9 bases. The sequencing used peripheral blood, collected 28 days after the second AZD1222 dose. This clonotype was sampled from an adult who received the AZD1222 COVID-19 vaccine. CDR3 protein: CASTRDRAAYEQYF. The CDR3 DNA reads as TGTGCCAGTACCCGGGACAGGGCGGCCTACGAGCAGTACTTC.